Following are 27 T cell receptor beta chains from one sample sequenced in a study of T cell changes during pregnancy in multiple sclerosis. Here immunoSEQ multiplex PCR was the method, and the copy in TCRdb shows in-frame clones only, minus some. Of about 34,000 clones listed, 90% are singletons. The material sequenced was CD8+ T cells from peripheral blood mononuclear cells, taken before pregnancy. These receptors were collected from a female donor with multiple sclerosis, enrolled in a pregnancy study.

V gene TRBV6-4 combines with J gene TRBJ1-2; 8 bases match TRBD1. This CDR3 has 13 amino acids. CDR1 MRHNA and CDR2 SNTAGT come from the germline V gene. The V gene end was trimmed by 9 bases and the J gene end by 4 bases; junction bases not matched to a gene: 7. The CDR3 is CASRQGIGYGYTF. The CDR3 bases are TGTGCCAGTCGACAGGGGATCGGCTATGGCTACACCTTC.

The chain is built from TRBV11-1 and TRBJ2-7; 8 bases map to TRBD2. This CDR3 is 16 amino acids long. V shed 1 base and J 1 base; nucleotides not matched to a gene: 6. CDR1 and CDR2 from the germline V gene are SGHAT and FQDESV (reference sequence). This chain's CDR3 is CASSLEASGRSYEQYF. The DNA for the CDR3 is TGTGCCAGCAGCTTAGAGGCTAGCGGGCGATCCTACGAGCAGTACTTC.

In DNA, the CDR3 is TGTGCCAGCAGCCAAGATACTGGGCAGGGCGACGAGCAGTACTTC. This sequence encodes CASSQDTGQGDEQYF. V and J are TRBV4-2 and TRBJ2-7, with TRBD1 as a possible D gene (5 bases). From germline, CDR1 is LGHNA and CDR2 YNFKEQ. The CDR3 contains 15 residues. V dropped 0 bases and J dropped 5 bases, with 14 bases sitting between them.

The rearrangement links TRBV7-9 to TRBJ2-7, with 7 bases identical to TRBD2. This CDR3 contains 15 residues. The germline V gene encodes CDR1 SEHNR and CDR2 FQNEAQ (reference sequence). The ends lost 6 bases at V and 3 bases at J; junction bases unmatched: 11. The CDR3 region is CASRPLAEDNYEQYF. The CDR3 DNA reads TGTGCCAGCAGGCCGCTAGCGGAGGACAACTACGAGCAGTACTTC. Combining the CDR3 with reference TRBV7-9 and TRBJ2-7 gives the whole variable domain DTGVSQNPRHKITKRGQNVTFRCDPISEHNRLYWYRQTLGQGPEFLTYFQNEAQLEKSRLLSDRFSAERPKGSFSTLEIQRTEQGDSAMYLCASRPLAEDNYEQYFGPGTRLTVT.

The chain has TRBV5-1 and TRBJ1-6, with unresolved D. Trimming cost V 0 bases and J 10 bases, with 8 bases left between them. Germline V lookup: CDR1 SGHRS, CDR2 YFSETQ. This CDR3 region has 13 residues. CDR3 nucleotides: TGCGCCAGCAGCTTGGAGTCTAGATCACCCCTCCACTTT. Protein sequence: CASSLESRSPLHF.

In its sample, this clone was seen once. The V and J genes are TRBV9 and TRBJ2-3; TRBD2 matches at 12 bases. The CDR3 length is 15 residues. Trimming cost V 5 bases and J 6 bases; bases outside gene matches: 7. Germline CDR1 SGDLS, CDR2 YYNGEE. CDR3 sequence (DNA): TGTGCCAGCAGATATCTAGCGGGAGGGGAGGATACGCAGTATTTT. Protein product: CASRYLAGGEDTQYF.

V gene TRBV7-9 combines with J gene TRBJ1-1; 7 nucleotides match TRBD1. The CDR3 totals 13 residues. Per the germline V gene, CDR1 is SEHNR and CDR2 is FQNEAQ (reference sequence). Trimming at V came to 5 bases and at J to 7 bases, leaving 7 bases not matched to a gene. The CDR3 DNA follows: TGTGCCAGCAGCACCGGGACAGCCAATGAAGCTTTCTTT. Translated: CASSTGTANEAFF.

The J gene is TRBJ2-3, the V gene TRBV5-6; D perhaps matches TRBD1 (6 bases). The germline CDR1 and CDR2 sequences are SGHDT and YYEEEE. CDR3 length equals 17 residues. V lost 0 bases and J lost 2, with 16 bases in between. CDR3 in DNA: TGTGCCAGCAGCTTGGCCAATGGTGGGACACTCACAGATACGCAGTATTTT. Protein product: CASSLANGGTLTDTQYF.

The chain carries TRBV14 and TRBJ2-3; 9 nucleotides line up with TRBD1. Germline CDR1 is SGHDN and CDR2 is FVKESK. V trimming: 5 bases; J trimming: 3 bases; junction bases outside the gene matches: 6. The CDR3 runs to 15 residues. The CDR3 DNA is TGTGCCAGCAGCTGGAGACAGGGGGAAACAGATACGCAGTATTTT. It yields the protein CASSWRQGETDTQYF. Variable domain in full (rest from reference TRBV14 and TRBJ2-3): EAGVTQFPSHSVIEKGQTVTLRCDPISGHDNLYWYRRVMGKEIKFLLHFVKESKQDESGMPNNRFLAERTGGTYSTLKVQPAELEDSGVYFCASSWRQGETDTQYFGPGTRLTVL.

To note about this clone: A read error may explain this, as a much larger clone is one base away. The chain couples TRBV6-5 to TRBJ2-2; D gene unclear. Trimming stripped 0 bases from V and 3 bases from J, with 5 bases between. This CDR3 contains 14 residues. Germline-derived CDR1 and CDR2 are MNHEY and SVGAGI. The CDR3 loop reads CASSYSSHTGELFF. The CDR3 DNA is TGTGCCAGCAGTTACTCTAGCCACACCGGGGAGCTGTTTTTT.

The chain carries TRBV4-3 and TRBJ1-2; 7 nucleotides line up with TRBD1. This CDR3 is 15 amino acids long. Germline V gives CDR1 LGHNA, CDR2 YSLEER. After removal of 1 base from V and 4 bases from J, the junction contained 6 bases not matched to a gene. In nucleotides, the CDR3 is TGCGCCAGCAGCCAAGGAGAAGGACAGGTCTATGGCTACACCTTC. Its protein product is CASSQGEGQVYGYTF.

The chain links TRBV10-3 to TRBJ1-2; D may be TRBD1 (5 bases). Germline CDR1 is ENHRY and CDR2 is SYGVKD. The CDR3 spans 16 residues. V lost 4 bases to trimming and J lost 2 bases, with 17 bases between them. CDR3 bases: TGTGCCATCAGTGTGAGATCCGCGACAGACAACTATGGCTACACCTTC. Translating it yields CAISVRSATDNYGYTF.

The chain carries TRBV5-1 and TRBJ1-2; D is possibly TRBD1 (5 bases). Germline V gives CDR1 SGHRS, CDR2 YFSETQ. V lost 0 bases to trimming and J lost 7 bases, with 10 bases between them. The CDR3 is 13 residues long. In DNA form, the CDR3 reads TGCGCCAGCAGCTTGGTTGGGGGAGGTGGCTACACCTTC. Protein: CASSLVGGGGYTF.

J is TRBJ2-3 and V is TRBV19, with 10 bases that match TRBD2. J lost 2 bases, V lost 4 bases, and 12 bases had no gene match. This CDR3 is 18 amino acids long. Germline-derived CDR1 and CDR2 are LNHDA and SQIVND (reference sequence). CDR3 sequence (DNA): TGTGCCAGTAGTAGCCGCTTAGCGGGGGGCCATTCCACAGATACGCAGTATTTT. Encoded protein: CASSSRLAGGHSTDTQYF.

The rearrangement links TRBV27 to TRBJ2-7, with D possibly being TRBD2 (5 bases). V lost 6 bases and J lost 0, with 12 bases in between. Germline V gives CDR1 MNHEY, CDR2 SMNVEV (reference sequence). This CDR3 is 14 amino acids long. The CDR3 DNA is TGTGCCAGCAGCCTAAGGGCGGGCTCCTACGAGCAGTACTTC. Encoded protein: CASSLRAGSYEQYF.

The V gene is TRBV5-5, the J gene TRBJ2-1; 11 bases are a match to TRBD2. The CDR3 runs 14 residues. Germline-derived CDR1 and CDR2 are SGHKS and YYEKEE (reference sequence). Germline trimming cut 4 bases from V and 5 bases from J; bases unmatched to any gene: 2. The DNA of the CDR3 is TGTGCCAGCAGCCCGGGACTAGCGGACAATGAGCAGTTCTTC. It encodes CASSPGLADNEQFF.

As DNA, the CDR3 is TGTGCCTGGGCGTTAGCGGTCTACAATGAGCAGTTCTTC. As protein: CAWALAVYNEQFF. The rearrangement uses TRBV30 and TRBJ2-1; maybe TRBD2 (6 bases). The CDR3 runs 13 residues. The V and J ends lost 5 bases and 3 bases respectively, with 11 bases between them. Germline V gene data show CDR1 as GTSNPN and CDR2 as SVGIG (reference sequence).

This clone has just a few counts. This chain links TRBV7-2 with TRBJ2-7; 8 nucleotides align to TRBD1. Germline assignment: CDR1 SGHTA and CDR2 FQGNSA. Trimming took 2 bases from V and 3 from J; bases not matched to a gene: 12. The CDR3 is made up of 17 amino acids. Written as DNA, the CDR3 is TGTGCCAGCAGCTTATCCGATACCGGAACAGGGGGCTACGAGCAGTACTTC. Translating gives CASSLSDTGTGGYEQYF.

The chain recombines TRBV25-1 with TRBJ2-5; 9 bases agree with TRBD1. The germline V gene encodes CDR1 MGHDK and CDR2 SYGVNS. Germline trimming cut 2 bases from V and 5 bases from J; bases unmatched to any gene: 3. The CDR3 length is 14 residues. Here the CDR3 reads CASSELGQGETQYF. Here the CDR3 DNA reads TGTGCCAGCAGTGAACTAGGACAGGGGGAGACCCAGTACTTC.

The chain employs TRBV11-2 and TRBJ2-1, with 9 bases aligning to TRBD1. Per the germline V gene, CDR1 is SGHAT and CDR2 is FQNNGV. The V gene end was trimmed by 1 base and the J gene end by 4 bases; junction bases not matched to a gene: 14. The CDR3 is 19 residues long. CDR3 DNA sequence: TGTGCCAGCAGCTTAGCTCTACAGGGGGCCCTTAAATTTTACAATGAGCAGTTCTTC. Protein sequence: CASSLALQGALKFYNEQFF.

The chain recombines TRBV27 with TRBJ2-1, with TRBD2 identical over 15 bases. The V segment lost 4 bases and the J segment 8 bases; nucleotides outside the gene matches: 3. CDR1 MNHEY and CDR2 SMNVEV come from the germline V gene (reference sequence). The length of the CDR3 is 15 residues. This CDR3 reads CASSWTSGGGYEQFF. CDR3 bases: TGTGCCAGCAGTTGGACTAGCGGGGGGGGCTATGAGCAGTTCTTC.

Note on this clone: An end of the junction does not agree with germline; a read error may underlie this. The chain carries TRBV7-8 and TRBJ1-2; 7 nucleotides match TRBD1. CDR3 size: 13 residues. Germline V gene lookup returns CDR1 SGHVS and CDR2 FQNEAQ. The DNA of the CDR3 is TGTGCCAGCAGCTTAGGAGGGGGCGCAGTTTTGGTCTTC. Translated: CASSLGGGAVLVF.

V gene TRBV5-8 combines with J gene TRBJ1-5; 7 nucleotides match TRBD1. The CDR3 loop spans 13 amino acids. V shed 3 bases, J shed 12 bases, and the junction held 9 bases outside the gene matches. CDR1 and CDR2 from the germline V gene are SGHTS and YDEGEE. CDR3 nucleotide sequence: TGTGCCAGCAGCTCCTGCCCGGACAGGAACCAGCATTTT. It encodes CASSSCPDRNQHF.

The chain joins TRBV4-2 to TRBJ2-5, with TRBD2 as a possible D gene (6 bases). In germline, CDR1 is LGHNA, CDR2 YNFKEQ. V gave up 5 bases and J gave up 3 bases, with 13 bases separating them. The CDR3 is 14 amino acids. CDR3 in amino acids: CASSSFSGEETQYF. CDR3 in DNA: TGTGCCAGCAGCTCCTTTAGCGGAGAAGAGACCCAGTACTTC.

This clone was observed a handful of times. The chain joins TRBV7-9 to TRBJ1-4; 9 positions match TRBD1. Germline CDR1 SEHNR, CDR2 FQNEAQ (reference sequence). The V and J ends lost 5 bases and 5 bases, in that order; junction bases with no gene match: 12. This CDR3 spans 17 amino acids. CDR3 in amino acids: CASSAKTTGGTNEKLFF. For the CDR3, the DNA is TGTGCCAGCAGCGCTAAAACAACAGGGGGCACAAATGAAAAACTGTTTTTT.

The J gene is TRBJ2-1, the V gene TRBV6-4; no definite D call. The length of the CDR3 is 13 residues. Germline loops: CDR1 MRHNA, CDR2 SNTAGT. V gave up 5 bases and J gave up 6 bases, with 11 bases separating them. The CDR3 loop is CASSHGSGNEQFF. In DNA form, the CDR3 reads TGTGCCAGCAGTCACGGATCGGGCAATGAGCAGTTCTTC.

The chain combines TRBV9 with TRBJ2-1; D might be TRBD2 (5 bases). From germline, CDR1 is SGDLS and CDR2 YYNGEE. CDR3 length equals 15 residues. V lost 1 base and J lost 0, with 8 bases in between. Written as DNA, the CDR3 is TGTGCCAGCAGCGTATTCACTAGCTCCTACAATGAGCAGTTCTTC. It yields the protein CASSVFTSSYNEQFF.